Listed below are T cell receptor beta chains from one sample, sequenced in a study of blood T cell repertoires in COVID-19. Produced via immunoSEQ multiplex PCR; TCRdb's table is partial and in-frame only. The sample has about 160,000 clones, approximately 80% seen once. The sample consisted of peripheral blood. These receptors were collected from a woman older than 75 with acute or convalescent COVID-19. CDR3s include the opening cysteine and the closing phenylalanine or tryptophan. The D gene is left open where the match is weak. Clone sizes are given selectively: once, few, many, or a class where the clone is expanded.

J gene: TRBJ2-1
clone size: NA
D gene: TRBD2
V gene: TRBV18
CDR3 DNA: TGTGCCAGCTCACCACCACGACTAGCGGGAGCCAATGAGCAGTTCTTC
CDR3 protein: CASSPPRLAGANEQFF

J gene: TRBJ1-1
clone size: NA
D gene: NA
V gene: TRBV10-1
CDR3 DNA: TGCGCCAGCAGTGAGTCGGGGGGGCGATACACTGAAGCTTTCTTT
CDR3 protein: CASSESGGRYTEAFF

J gene: TRBJ1-3
clone size: NA
D gene: NA
V gene: TRBV5-1
CDR3 DNA: TGCGCCAGCAGCTCAAAGCCGGGACAACTCTCTGGAAACACCATATATTTT
CDR3 protein: CASSSKPGQLSGNTIYF

J gene: TRBJ2-7
clone size: NA
D gene: NA
V gene: TRBV15
CDR3 DNA: TGTGCCACCAGCAGAGATTCGCCGGGTGTCCACGAGCAGTACTTC
CDR3 protein: CATSRDSPGVHEQYF

J gene: TRBJ2-7
clone size: NA
D gene: NA
V gene: TRBV9
CDR3 DNA: TGTGCCAGCAGCCTGGGACACCGATCCTACGAGCAGTACTTC
CDR3 protein: CASSLGHRSYEQYF

J gene: TRBJ2-5
clone size: few
D gene: TRBD2
V gene: TRBV7-6
CDR3 DNA: TGTGCCAGCAGCTCGGCAGGGACTAGCGGGCCCATTGGCGGAGAGACCCAGTACTTC
CDR3 protein: CASSSAGTSGPIGGETQYF

J gene: TRBJ1-1
clone size: NA
D gene: NA
V gene: TRBV9
CDR3 DNA: TGTGCCAGCAGCGTCGGGGGGCGAACTGAAGCTTTCTTT
CDR3 protein: CASSVGGRTEAFF

J gene: TRBJ2-4
clone size: NA
D gene: TRBD1
V gene: TRBV5-4
CDR3 DNA: TGTGCCAGCAGCCGAGGACAGGGGAACATTCAGTACTTC
CDR3 protein: CASSRGQGNIQYF

J gene: TRBJ1-1
clone size: NA
D gene: NA
V gene: TRBV5-1
CDR3 DNA: TGCGCCAGCGGAGCTGTAGGTTCTGAAGCTTTCTTT
CDR3 protein: CASGAVGSEAFF

J gene: TRBJ2-1
clone size: NA
D gene: TRBD2
V gene: TRBV14
CDR3 DNA: TGTGCCAGCAGCCTCCCAAGCGGGAAGGCCCCCTACAATGAGCAGTTCTTC
CDR3 protein: CASSLPSGKAPYNEQFF

J gene: TRBJ2-1
clone size: NA
D gene: NA
V gene: TRBV12-3/TRBV12-4
CDR3 DNA: TGTGCCAGCAGCCCCTATCCAGCGAATGAGCAGTTCTTC
CDR3 protein: CASSPYPANEQFF

J gene: TRBJ2-3
clone size: NA
D gene: TRBD2
V gene: TRBV7-9
CDR3 DNA: TGTGCCAGCAGCTTAGGACTAGCGGGAGGGCCAGATACGCAGTATTTT
CDR3 protein: CASSLGLAGGPDTQYF

J gene: TRBJ2-7
clone size: NA
D gene: NA
V gene: TRBV10-3
CDR3 DNA: TGTGCCACCGGAGAGGGGGGGTCACGAAATTCCTACGAGCAGTACTTC
CDR3 protein: CATGEGGSRNSYEQYF

J gene: TRBJ1-6
clone size: NA
D gene: NA
V gene: TRBV7-2
CDR3 DNA: TGTGCCAGCAGCTTCGGGGAAAATTCACCCCTCCACTTT
CDR3 protein: CASSFGENSPLHF

J gene: TRBJ2-7
clone size: NA
D gene: TRBD2
V gene: TRBV19
CDR3 DNA: TGTGCCAGTAGTATAGGTGTTAAGACTAGCGCACTCTACGAGCAGTACTTC
CDR3 protein: CASSIGVKTSALYEQYF

J gene: TRBJ2-4
clone size: once
D gene: TRBD2
V gene: TRBV13
CDR3 DNA: TGTGCCAGCAGCTGGGGTACTAGCGGAGGGGACATTCAGTACTTC
CDR3 protein: CASSWGTSGGDIQYF

J gene: TRBJ1-2
clone size: NA
D gene: NA
V gene: TRBV5-1
CDR3 DNA: TGCGCCAGCAGCGGTCGGGACAATGTTGCTAACTATGGCTACACCTTC
CDR3 protein: CASSGRDNVANYGYTF

J gene: TRBJ1-5
clone size: NA
D gene: TRBD1
V gene: TRBV6-5
CDR3 DNA: TGTGCCAGCAGTCGACAGGGTTTGGGCAATCAGCCCCAGCATTTT
CDR3 protein: CASSRQGLGNQPQHF

J gene: TRBJ2-1
clone size: NA
D gene: TRBD2
V gene: TRBV19
CDR3 DNA: TGTGCCAGTAGTACCAGACTAGCGACCTACAATGAGCAGTTCTTC
CDR3 protein: CASSTRLATYNEQFF

J gene: TRBJ1-1
clone size: few
D gene: NA
V gene: TRBV19
CDR3 DNA: TGTGCCAGTAGCCAAGGGGGCACTGAAGCTTTCTTT
CDR3 protein: CASSQGGTEAFF

J gene: TRBJ1-2
clone size: NA
D gene: NA
V gene: TRBV18
CDR3 DNA: TGTGCCAGCTCACCCTCTCGGGTTTACGATGGCTACACCTTC
CDR3 protein: CASSPSRVYDGYTF

J gene: TRBJ2-1
clone size: NA
D gene: NA
V gene: TRBV16
CDR3 DNA: TGTGCCAGCAGCCGCGCCGGGCTAGCCGGAGATGAGCAGTTCTTC
CDR3 protein: CASSRAGLAGDEQFF

J gene: TRBJ2-5
clone size: many
D gene: NA
V gene: TRBV7-2
CDR3 DNA: TGTGCCAGCAGCCTGTCGACTCGAAACAAGAGATCCCAGTACTTC
CDR3 protein: CASSLSTRNKRSQYF

J gene: TRBJ1-2
clone size: NA
D gene: TRBD1
V gene: TRBV27
CDR3 DNA: TGTGCCAGCAGTCCTACGGGACAGGGACTCATCAACTATGGCTACACCTTC
CDR3 protein: CASSPTGQGLINYGYTF

J gene: TRBJ2-7
clone size: NA
D gene: TRBD1
V gene: TRBV5-5
CDR3 DNA: TGTGCCAGCAGCATTCGCCCGGGACAGGGAACCTACGAGCAGTACTTC
CDR3 protein: CASSIRPGQGTYEQYF

J gene: TRBJ2-3
clone size: NA
D gene: TRBD2
V gene: TRBV9
CDR3 DNA: TGTGCCAGCACCCAACTAGCGGGAGGGCCGGGGAGCACAGATACGCAGTATTTT
CDR3 protein: CASTQLAGGPGSTDTQYF

J gene: TRBJ1-2
clone size: NA
D gene: TRBD1
V gene: TRBV10-3
CDR3 DNA: TGTGCCATCAGAGGTGTAACAGGGGGTGTCCTCTATGGCTACACCTTC
CDR3 protein: CAIRGVTGGVLYGYTF

J gene: TRBJ2-1
clone size: NA
D gene: TRBD2
V gene: TRBV5-6
CDR3 DNA: TGTGCCAGCAGCTTGGATAGCGGGTATAGCTCCTACAATGAGCAGTTCTTC
CDR3 protein: CASSLDSGYSSYNEQFF

J gene: TRBJ2-1
clone size: NA
D gene: TRBD1
V gene: TRBV11-2
CDR3 DNA: TGTGCCAGCACCGGGACAGGGGACAATGAGCAGTTCTTC
CDR3 protein: CASTGTGDNEQFF

J gene: TRBJ1-5
clone size: NA
D gene: TRBD1
V gene: TRBV6-2/TRBV6-3
CDR3 DNA: TGTGCCAGCAGTTTCCCAGACAGGGGAGGGCAGCCCCAGCATTTT
CDR3 protein: CASSFPDRGGQPQHF

J gene: TRBJ2-7
clone size: NA
D gene: TRBD1
V gene: TRBV2
CDR3 DNA: TGTGCCAGCAGACCCGGGACAGGGGGCTACGAGCAGTACTTC
CDR3 protein: CASRPGTGGYEQYF

J gene: TRBJ1-6
clone size: NA
D gene: NA
V gene: TRBV9
CDR3 DNA: TGTGCCAGCAGCGTAGGTGGTATGGAGAATTCACCCCTCCACTTT
CDR3 protein: CASSVGGMENSPLHF

J gene: TRBJ2-1
clone size: NA
D gene: NA
V gene: TRBV6-1
CDR3 DNA: TGTGCCAGCAGTGAAGCGCTTGGGCTTTACAATGAGCAGTTCTTC
CDR3 protein: CASSEALGLYNEQFF

J gene: TRBJ2-2
clone size: NA
D gene: NA
V gene: TRBV19
CDR3 DNA: TGTGCCAGTAGTCACTTCGGGGAGCTGTTTTTT
CDR3 protein: CASSHFGELFF

J gene: TRBJ2-1
clone size: NA
D gene: TRBD2
V gene: TRBV7-7
CDR3 DNA: TGTGCCAGCAGCTTAGGCCCCTCTAGCGGCTACTCCTACAATGAGCAGTTCTTC
CDR3 protein: CASSLGPSSGYSYNEQFF

J gene: TRBJ2-2
clone size: NA
D gene: NA
V gene: TRBV11-2
CDR3 DNA: TGTGCCAGCAGCTACTCCCCCGCCGGGGAGCTGTTTTTT
CDR3 protein: CASSYSPAGELFF

J gene: TRBJ1-2
clone size: NA
D gene: NA
V gene: TRBV30
CDR3 DNA: TGTGCCTGGAGTGTACGGGCAGGGGTAGGCTACACCTTC
CDR3 protein: CAWSVRAGVGYTF

J gene: TRBJ2-1
clone size: once
D gene: TRBD2
V gene: TRBV3-1/TRBV3-2
CDR3 DNA: TGTGCCAGCAGCCTGCGGGAGTTGAATGAGCAGTTCTTC
CDR3 protein: CASSLRELNEQFF

J gene: TRBJ2-5
clone size: NA
D gene: NA
V gene: TRBV29-1
CDR3 DNA: TGCAGCGTCCCGGTTTCAGGCGGGGAGACCCAGTACTTC
CDR3 protein: CSVPVSGGETQYF

J gene: TRBJ1-2
clone size: NA
D gene: NA
V gene: TRBV6-5
CDR3 DNA: TGTGCCAGCAGTTACTCTCGACAGCCAAGCTATGGCTACACCTTC
CDR3 protein: CASSYSRQPSYGYTF

J gene: TRBJ2-3
clone size: few
D gene: TRBD2
V gene: TRBV15
CDR3 DNA: TGTGCCACCAGCCCAGCGGGAGGGATCCCAGATACGCAGTATTTT
CDR3 protein: CATSPAGGIPDTQYF

J gene: TRBJ2-5
clone size: NA
D gene: NA
V gene: TRBV6-5
CDR3 DNA: TGTGCCAGCACCACGAGGGAGACCCAGTACTTC
CDR3 protein: CASTTRETQYF